Here is one TCR beta chain with its context. V was trimmed by 4 bases and J by 6 bases, leaving 9 bases between them. This CDR3 spans 12 amino acids. Looked up from germline, CDR1 is MGHDK and CDR2 is SYGVNS. Starting 14 to 28 days after autologous transplant, ipilimumab 1 mg/kg was given. Patients got 3 mg/kg IV nivolumab weeks 1, 4, 7, 10, then biweekly through week 26. This entry comes from a study of ipilimumab plus nivolumab after autologous stem cell transplantation. Profiling relied on immunoSEQ multiplex PCR, and the TCRdb table lists in-frame clones only, not all of them. The data contain under 6,000 clones, about 80% of them seen just once; the ten biggest clones take up roughly a sixth.

The rearrangement joins TRBV25-1 to TRBJ1-2, with a tentative D call TRBD1 (5 bases). The sequence was collected from a male donor with multiple myeloma. Material: PBMCs, obtained in a trial of ipilimumab plus nivolumab as post-transplant consolidation. Here the CDR3 reads CASSAVRDGYTF. CDR3 sequence (DNA): TGTGCCAGCAGTGCAGTCAGGGATGGCTACACCTTC.